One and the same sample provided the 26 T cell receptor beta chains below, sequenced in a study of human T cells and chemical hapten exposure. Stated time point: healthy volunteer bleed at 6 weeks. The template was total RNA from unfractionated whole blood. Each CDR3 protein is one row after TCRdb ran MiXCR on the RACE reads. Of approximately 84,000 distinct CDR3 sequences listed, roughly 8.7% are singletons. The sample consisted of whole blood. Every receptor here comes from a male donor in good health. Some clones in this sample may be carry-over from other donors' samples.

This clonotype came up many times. The CDR3 region has the DNA TGCAGTGCTAGAGAAGTAGGAGCTAGCACAGATACGCAGTATTTT. Translation gives CSAREVGASTDTQYF. The chain recombines TRBV20-1 with TRBJ2-3; no clear D gene. The CDR3 consists of 15 residues. Germline V gives CDR1 DFQATT, CDR2 SNEGSKA (reference sequence). Trimming took off 0 bases at V and 0 bases at J, with 10 bases between the two ends.

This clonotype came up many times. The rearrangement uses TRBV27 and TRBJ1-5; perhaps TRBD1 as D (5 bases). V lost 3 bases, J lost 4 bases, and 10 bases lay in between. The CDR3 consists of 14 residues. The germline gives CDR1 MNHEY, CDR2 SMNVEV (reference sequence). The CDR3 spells CASSFTGSNQPQHF. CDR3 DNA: TGTGCCAGCAGTTTTACAGGTTCAAATCAGCCCCAGCATTTT.

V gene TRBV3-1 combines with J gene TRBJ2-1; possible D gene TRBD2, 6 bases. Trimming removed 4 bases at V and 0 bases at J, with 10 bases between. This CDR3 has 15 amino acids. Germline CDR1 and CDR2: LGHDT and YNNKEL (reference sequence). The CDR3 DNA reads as TGTGCCAGCAGCCCGAGCGGGTTCTCCTACAATGAGCAGTTCTTC. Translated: CASSPSGFSYNEQFF.

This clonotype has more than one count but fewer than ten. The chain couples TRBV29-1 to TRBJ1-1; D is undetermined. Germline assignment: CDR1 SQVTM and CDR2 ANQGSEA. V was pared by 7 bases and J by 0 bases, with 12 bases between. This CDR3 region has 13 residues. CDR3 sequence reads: CSAETGVNTEAFF. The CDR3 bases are TGCAGCGCAGAGACGGGAGTGAACACTGAAGCTTTCTTT.

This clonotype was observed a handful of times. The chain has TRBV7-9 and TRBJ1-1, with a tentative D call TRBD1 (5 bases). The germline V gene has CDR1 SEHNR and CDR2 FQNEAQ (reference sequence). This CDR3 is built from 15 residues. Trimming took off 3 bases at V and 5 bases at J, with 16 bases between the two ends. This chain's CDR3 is CASSFLTTEGTEAFF. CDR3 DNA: TGTGCCAGCAGCTTTTTAACGACAGAGGGAACTGAAGCTTTCTTT.

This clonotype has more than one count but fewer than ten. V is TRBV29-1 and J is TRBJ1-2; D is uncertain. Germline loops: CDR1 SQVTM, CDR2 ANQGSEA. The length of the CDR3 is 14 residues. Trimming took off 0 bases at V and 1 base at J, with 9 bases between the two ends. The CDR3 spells CSVEDEQSNYGYTF. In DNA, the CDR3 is TGCAGCGTTGAAGATGAGCAAAGTAACTATGGCTACACCTTC.

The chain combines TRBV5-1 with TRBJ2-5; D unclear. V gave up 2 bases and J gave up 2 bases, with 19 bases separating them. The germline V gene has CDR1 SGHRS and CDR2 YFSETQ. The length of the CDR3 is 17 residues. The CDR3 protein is CASSFDFIDGRQETQYF. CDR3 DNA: TGCGCCAGCAGCTTCGACTTTATTGACGGACGGCAAGAGACCCAGTACTTC.

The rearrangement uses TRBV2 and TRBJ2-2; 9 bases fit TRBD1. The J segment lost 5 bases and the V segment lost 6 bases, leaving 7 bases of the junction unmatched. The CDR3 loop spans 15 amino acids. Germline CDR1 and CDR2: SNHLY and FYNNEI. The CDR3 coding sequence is TGTGCCAGCAGCGTAGGACAGGGGAAAACCGGGGAGCTGTTTTTT. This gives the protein CASSVGQGKTGELFF. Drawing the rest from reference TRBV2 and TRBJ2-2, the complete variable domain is EPEVTQTPSHQVTQMGQEVILRCVPISNHLYFYWYRQILGQKVEFLVSFYNNEISEKSEIFDDQFSVERPDGSNFTLKIRSTKLEDSAMYFCASSVGQGKTGELFFGEGSRLTVL.

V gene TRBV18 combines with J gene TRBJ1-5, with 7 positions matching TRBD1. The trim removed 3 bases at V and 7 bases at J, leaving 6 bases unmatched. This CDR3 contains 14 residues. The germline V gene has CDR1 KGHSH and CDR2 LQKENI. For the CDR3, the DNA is TGTGCCAGCTCACCCGACAGGGAAGGCCAGCCCCAGCATTTT. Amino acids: CASSPDREGQPQHF.

For the CDR3, the DNA is TGTGCCAGCAGTGAAGCTAGCCCTAACTATGGCTACACCTTC. Its protein product is CASSEASPNYGYTF. This chain joins TRBV2 and TRBJ1-2; D is undetermined. The CDR3 sequence is 14 residues long. V gave up 0 bases and J gave up 0 bases, with 5 bases separating them. Germline V gene data show CDR1 as SNHLY and CDR2 as FYNNEI.

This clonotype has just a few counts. The CDR3 coding sequence is TGTGCCAGCAGCTTAGCGGGGCCCCAGGGTACGCACCAGCATTTT. Protein product: CASSLAGPQGTHQHF. This rearrangement joins TRBV7-9 to TRBJ1-5; TRBD1 might be the D (5 bases). The CDR3 extends over 15 amino acids. From germline, CDR1 is SEHNR and CDR2 FQNEAQ (reference sequence). The V and J ends lost 0 bases and 12 bases respectively, with 18 bases between them. Combining the CDR3 with reference TRBV7-9 and TRBJ1-5 gives the whole variable domain DTGVSQNPRHKITKRGQNVTFRCDPISEHNRLYWYRQTLGQGPEFLTYFQNEAQLEKSRLLSDRFSAERPKGSFSTLEIQRTEQGDSAMYLCASSLAGPQGTHQHFGDGTRLSIL.

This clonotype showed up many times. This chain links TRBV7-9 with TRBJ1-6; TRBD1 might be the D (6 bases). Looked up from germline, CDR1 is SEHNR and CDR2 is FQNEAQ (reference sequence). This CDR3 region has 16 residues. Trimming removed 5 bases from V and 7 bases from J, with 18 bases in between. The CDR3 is CASSPGRGPGNSPLHF. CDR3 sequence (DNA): TGTGCCAGCAGCCCCGGACGGGGGCCGGGGAATTCACCCCTCCACTTT.

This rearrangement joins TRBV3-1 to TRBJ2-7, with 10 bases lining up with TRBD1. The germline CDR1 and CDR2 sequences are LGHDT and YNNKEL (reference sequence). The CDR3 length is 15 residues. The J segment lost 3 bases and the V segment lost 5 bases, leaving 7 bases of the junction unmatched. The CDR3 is CASSFPGTGVYEQYF. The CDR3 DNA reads TGTGCCAGCAGCTTCCCCGGGACAGGGGTCTACGAGCAGTACTTC.

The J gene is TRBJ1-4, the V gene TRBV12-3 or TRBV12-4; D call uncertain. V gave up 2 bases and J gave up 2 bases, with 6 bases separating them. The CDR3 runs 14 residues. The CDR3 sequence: CASSLRSTNEKLFF. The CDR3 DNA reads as TGTGCCAGCAGTTTAAGGTCCACTAATGAAAAACTGTTTTTT.

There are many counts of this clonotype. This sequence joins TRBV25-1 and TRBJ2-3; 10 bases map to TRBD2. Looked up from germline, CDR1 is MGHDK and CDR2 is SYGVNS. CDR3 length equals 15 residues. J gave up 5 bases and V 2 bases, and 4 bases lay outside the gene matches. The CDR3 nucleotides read TGTGCCAGCAGTGAAAGCGGGAGGGCCGTAGATACGCAGTATTTT. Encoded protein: CASSESGRAVDTQYF. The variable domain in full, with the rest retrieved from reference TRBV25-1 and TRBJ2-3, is EADIYQTPRYLVIGTGKKITLECSQTMGHDKMYWYQQDPGMELHLIHYSYGVNSTEKGDLSSESTVSRIRTEHFPLTLESARPSHTSQYLCASSESGRAVDTQYFGPGTRLTVL.

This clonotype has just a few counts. CDR3 nucleotides: TGTGCCAGCAGTGACTCCGGCGGGAGCCCATTCAATGAGCAGTTCTTC. Translated, it gives CASSDSGGSPFNEQFF. The V and J genes are TRBV6-4 and TRBJ2-1; TRBD2 agrees at 7 bases. The junction had 8 bases not matched to a gene; V was cut back by 0 bases and J by 6 bases. In germline, CDR1 is MRHNA, CDR2 SNTAGT. This CDR3 is built from 16 residues.

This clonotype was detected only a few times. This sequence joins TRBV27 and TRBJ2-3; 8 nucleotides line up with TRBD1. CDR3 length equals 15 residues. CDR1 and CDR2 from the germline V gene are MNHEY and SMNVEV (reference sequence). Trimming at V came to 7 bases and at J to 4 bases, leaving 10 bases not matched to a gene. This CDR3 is CASNLLGQGPDTQYF. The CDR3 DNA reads TGTGCCAGCAACCTACTCGGACAGGGCCCAGATACGCAGTATTTT.

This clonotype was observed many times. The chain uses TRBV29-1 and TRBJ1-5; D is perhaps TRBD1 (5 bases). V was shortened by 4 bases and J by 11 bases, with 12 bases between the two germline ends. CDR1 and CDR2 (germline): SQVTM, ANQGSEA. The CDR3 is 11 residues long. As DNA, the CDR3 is TGCAGCGTTGGGGACCGCTTGGCCCAGCATTTT. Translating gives CSVGDRLAQHF.

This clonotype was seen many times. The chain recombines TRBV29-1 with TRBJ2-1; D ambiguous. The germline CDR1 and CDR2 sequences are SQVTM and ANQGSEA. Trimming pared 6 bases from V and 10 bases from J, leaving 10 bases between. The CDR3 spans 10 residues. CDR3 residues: CSVSQDEQFF. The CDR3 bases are TGCAGCGTATCTCAGGACGAGCAGTTCTTC.

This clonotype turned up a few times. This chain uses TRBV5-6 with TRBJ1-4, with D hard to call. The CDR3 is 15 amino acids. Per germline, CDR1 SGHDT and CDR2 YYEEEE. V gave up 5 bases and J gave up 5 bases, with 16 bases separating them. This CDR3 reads CASSVGSWSNEKLFF. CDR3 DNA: TGTGCCAGCAGTGTGGGAAGTTGGTCGAATGAAAAACTGTTTTTT.

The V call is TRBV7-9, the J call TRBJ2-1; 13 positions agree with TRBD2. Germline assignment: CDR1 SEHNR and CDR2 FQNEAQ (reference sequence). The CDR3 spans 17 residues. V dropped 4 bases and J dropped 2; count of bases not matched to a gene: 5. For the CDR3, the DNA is TGTGCCAGCAGCTCGGGACTAGCGGGACCCACCTACAATGAGCAGTTCTTC. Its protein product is CASSSGLAGPTYNEQFF.

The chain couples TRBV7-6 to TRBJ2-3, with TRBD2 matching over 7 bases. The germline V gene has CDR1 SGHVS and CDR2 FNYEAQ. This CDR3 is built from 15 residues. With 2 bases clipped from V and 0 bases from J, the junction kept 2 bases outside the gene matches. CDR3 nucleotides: TGTGCCAGCAGCTTACTAGCGGAGAGCACAGATACGCAGTATTTT. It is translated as CASSLLAESTDTQYF.

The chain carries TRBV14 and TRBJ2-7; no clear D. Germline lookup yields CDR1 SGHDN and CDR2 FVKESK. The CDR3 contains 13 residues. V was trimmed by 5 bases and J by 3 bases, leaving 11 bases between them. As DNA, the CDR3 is TGTGCCAGCAGCTCTACAGTGGTCTACGAGCAGTACTTC. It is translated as CASSSTVVYEQYF.

The CDR3 reads CASSLDGTSYNEQFF. CDR3 nucleotide sequence: TGTGCCAGCTCGTTAGACGGGACCTCCTACAATGAGCAGTTCTTC. V usage is TRBV7-8 and J usage is TRBJ2-1, with D possibly called TRBD1 or TRBD2 (5 bases each). This CDR3 has 15 amino acids. The V gene's germline CDR1 is SGHVS and CDR2 FQNEAQ. V lost 8 bases to trimming and J lost 0 bases, with 14 bases between them.

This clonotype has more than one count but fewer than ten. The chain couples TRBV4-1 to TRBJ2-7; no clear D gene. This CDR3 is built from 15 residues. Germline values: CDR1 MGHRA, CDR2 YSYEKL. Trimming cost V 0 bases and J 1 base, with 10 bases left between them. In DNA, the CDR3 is TGCGCCAGCAGCCAAGAGGCGAGAATGTCCTACGAGCAGTACTTC. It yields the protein CASSQEARMSYEQYF.

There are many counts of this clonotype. The CDR3 nucleotides read TGCGCCAGCAGGTGGGAGCGGGAGCAGTACTTC. Protein product: CASRWEREQYF. The genes are TRBV5-1 and TRBJ2-7; the D gene is possibly TRBD2 (5 bases). V shed 5 bases and J shed 7 bases, with 10 bases lying between them. This CDR3 is built from 11 residues. The germline CDR1 and CDR2 sequences are SGHRS and YFSETQ.